These 4 T cell receptor beta chains share one sample of origin, sequenced in a study of OX40 agonist ivuxolimab in advanced cancers. Libraries were prepared by immunoSEQ multiplex PCR; TCRdb keeps only in-frame clonotypes and omits some of them. The sample yields tens of thousands of clones, under 90% seen once. This material consisted of CD4+ or CD8+ T cells sorted from blood, taken in a trial of the OX40 agonist ivuxolimab. The receptors were gathered from an adult with an advanced solid tumor such as melanoma, head and neck, liver or kidney cancer.

The genes are TRBV5-6 and TRBJ2-7; D is perhaps TRBD1 or TRBD2 (5 bases each). The length of the CDR3 is 14 residues. Trimming pared 3 bases from V and 8 bases from J, leaving 18 bases between. Germline values: CDR1 SGHDT, CDR2 YYEEEE. CDR3 in amino acids: CASSSRDGITKQYF. For the CDR3, the DNA is TGTGCCAGCAGCTCCCGGGACGGTATTACGAAGCAGTACTTC.

The J gene is TRBJ1-1, the V gene TRBV18; D is undetermined. This CDR3 contains 15 residues. The ends were cut back, 6 bases at V and 4 bases at J, with 18 bases in the middle. The germline V gene has CDR1 KGHSH and CDR2 LQKENI. CDR3 sequence reads: CASSSTPGVGTEAFF. DNA for the CDR3: TGTGCCAGCTCCTCCACCCCCGGGGTCGGCACTGAAGCTTTCTTT. The variable domain in full, completed from reference TRBV18 and TRBJ1-1, reads NAGVMQNPRHLVRRRGQEARLRCSPMKGHSHVYWYRQLPEEGLKFMVYLQKENIIDESGMPKERFSAEFPKEGPSILRIQQVVRGDSAAYFCASSSTPGVGTEAFFGQGTRLTVV.

The chain employs TRBV5-1 and TRBJ2-2; TRBD1 matches 7 bases. Trimming cost V 5 bases and J 1 base; bases outside gene matches: 5. CDR3 length equals 15 residues. The germline CDR1 and CDR2 sequences are SGHRS and YFSETQ. CDR3 amino acids: CASRTGQMNTGELFF. For the CDR3, the DNA is TGCGCCAGCAGAACGGGACAGATGAACACCGGGGAGCTGTTTTTT.

This clone was detected a few times. The chain employs TRBV30 and TRBJ1-5; the D is unclear. The CDR3 covers 13 residues. Germline loops: CDR1 GTSNPN, CDR2 SVGIG (reference sequence). V was cut by 0 bases and J by 5 bases, with 8 bases left in between. CDR3 region: CAWSVYNDQPQHF. CDR3 DNA sequence: TGTGCCTGGAGTGTATATAATGATCAGCCCCAGCATTTT. Full variable domain (remainder filled in from reference TRBV30 and TRBJ1-5): SQTIHQWPATLVQPVGSPLSLECTVEGTSNPNLYWYRQAAGRGLQLLFYSVGIGQISSEVPQNLSASRPQDRQFILSSKKLLLSDSGFYLCAWSVYNDQPQHFGDGTRLSIL.